The following is a TCR beta chain sequence with its context. Its antigen is as yet unknown. The data originate from a study of T cells in localized non-small cell lung cancer. Study observations and caveats: Only one tumor region went through sequencing, so heterogeneity may still be there. In adjacent lung, a median about 54 of the top 100 tumor clones were found. Uninvolved adjacent lung, not tumor, had the highest T cell clonality. Longer overall survival was seen with higher T cell density measured in blood.

TCRdb's table, derived via immunoSEQ multiplex PCR, lists solely in-frame clones and lacks some. Of about 77,000 clones in the sample, 88% were seen once. Germline loops: CDR1 SGHTS, CDR2 YDEGEE. Trimming removed 1 base at V and 1 base at J, with 11 bases between. This CDR3 is 15 amino acids long. Sequences were derived from peripheral blood, sampled before any cancer treatment. The chain uses TRBV5-8 and TRBJ1-1; no firm D call. The source is a woman aged 40-69 years with stage I squamous cell lung carcinoma. Written as DNA, the CDR3 is TGTGCCAGCAGCTTGTTTTACGGCGGGAACACTGAAGCTTTCTTT. This encodes CASSLFYGGNTEAFF.